The 28 T cell receptor beta chains listed next were all sequenced from one sample in a study of blood T cell repertoires in COVID-19. Assay used: immunoSEQ multiplex PCR; TCRdb lists only in-frame clones, some missing. The sample has about 100,000 clones, over 65% seen once; the top ten hold around 13%. The sequenced sample consisted of peripheral blood. These receptor sequences come from a human donor in a cohort sampled during active COVID-19.

V and J are TRBV29-1 and TRBJ2-7; a possible D gene is TRBD2 (7 bases). Per the germline V gene, CDR1 is SQVTM and CDR2 is ANQGSEA. Trimming removed 2 bases at V and 11 bases at J, with 16 bases between. This CDR3 is 12 amino acids long. CDR3 sequence: CSVEKFGGAEYF. CDR3 DNA: TGCAGCGTTGAAAAGTTTGGGGGGGCGGAGTACTTC.

The V and J genes are TRBV9 and TRBJ1-5, with D hard to call. In germline, CDR1 is SGDLS, CDR2 YYNGEE. The CDR3 contains 15 residues. Trimming left V 3 bases short and J 0 bases short, with 10 bases between. CDR3 DNA sequence: TGTGCCAGCAGCGCCGGGTACAATAGCAATCAGCCCCAGCATTTT. Amino acids: CASSAGYNSNQPQHF.

The genes are TRBV6-6 and TRBJ2-5; D may be TRBD1 (5 bases). Germline V gene sequence: CDR1 MNHNY, CDR2 SVGAGI (reference sequence). CDR3 length equals 15 residues. The ends were cut back, 0 bases at V and 3 bases at J, with 11 bases in the middle. CDR3 residues: CASSYSISREETQYF. The CDR3 DNA reads TGTGCCAGCAGTTACTCGATCAGCAGGGAAGAGACCCAGTACTTC.

In this sample, this clone turned up once. CDR3 region: CASSQGAGISYEQYF. The CDR3 nucleotides read TGCGCCAGCAGCCAAGGGGCAGGGATCTCCTACGAGCAGTACTTC. The chain has TRBV4-3 and TRBJ2-7; TRBD1 is a possible D gene (5 bases). The CDR3 is 15 amino acids. Germline values: CDR1 LGHNA, CDR2 YSLEER. The V end lost 1 base, the J end lost 0 bases, and 10 bases lay between the germline ends.

CDR3: CASEGGTGGKGIYEQYF. DNA of the CDR3: TGTGCCTCCGAAGGGGGGACAGGGGGAAAGGGGATCTACGAGCAGTACTTC. This rearrangement joins TRBV30 to TRBJ2-7; 11 nucleotides match TRBD1. Germline CDR1 GTSNPN, CDR2 SVGIG (reference sequence). The J segment lost 3 bases and the V segment lost 7 bases, leaving 17 bases of the junction unmatched. The CDR3 covers 17 residues.

The V and J genes are TRBV7-2 and TRBJ2-7; 8 nucleotides line up with TRBD2. The ends lost 1 base at V and 4 bases at J; junction bases unmatched: 3. CDR3 length: 14 amino acids. Germline V gene sequence: CDR1 SGHTA, CDR2 FQGNSA. CDR3: CASSLVAGWYEQYF. Here the CDR3 DNA reads TGTGCCAGCAGCTTAGTAGCGGGATGGTACGAGCAGTACTTC.

The chain links TRBV6-2 or TRBV6-3 to TRBJ2-1; D may be TRBD2 (6 bases). CDR1 is MNHEY and CDR2 is SVGEGT in the germline V gene. V lost 6 bases and J lost 9, with 15 bases in between. CDR3 length: 13 amino acids. The CDR3, as DNA: TGTGCCAGCAGCGGAGGGCCCCGCGGTGAGCAGTTCTTC. It is translated as CASSGGPRGEQFF.

This clone occurred once. The gene calls are TRBV6-5 and TRBJ1-6; D is unclear. Germline V gene data show CDR1 as MNHEY and CDR2 as SVGAGI. This CDR3 is 13 amino acids long. With 0 bases removed from V and 7 bases from J, the gap between germline ends came to 4 bases. CDR3 loop: CASSYSENSPLHF. The CDR3 coding sequence is TGTGCCAGCAGTTACTCTGAGAATTCACCCCTCCACTTT.

This chain uses TRBV29-1 with TRBJ2-1; 10 nucleotides match TRBD2. This CDR3 contains 16 residues. Trimming took 1 base from V and 12 from J; bases not matched to a gene: 15. Germline V gene lookup returns CDR1 SQVTM and CDR2 ANQGSEA. The CDR3 bases are TGCAGCGTTGAAGGCCTCAGCGGGAGGGCGAACAGGGGGCAGTTCTTC. Residues: CSVEGLSGRANRGQFF.

V usage is TRBV6-2 or TRBV6-3 and J usage is TRBJ1-2; a weak D match, TRBD1 (5 bases). The CDR3 is made up of 15 amino acids. CDR1 is MNHEY, CDR2 SVGEGT, per germline. V was cut by 6 bases and J by 8 bases, with 22 bases left in between. The CDR3: CASSQLRGAHGGYTF. The CDR3 DNA reads TGTGCCAGCAGCCAACTAAGGGGCGCGCATGGAGGCTACACCTTC.

This clone was observed a handful of times. The chain carries TRBV6-5 and TRBJ2-2; 8 bases line up with TRBD2. The V and J ends lost 2 bases and 6 bases, in that order; junction bases with no gene match: 5. The CDR3 is 15 amino acids. The germline V gene has CDR1 MNHEY and CDR2 SVGAGI. CDR3 protein: CASSYPGLGPGELFF. CDR3 DNA sequence: TGTGCCAGCAGTTACCCGGGACTAGGACCCGGGGAGCTGTTTTTT.

The chain combines TRBV18 with TRBJ2-7; 10 bases align to TRBD1. V dropped 2 bases and J dropped 6; count of bases not matched to a gene: 7. Germline V gives CDR1 KGHSH, CDR2 LQKENI. The CDR3 has 15 residues. CDR3: CASSPRTGGAGEQYF. As DNA, the CDR3 is TGTGCCAGCTCACCAAGGACAGGGGGGGCAGGCGAGCAGTACTTC. The full variable domain, completed using reference TRBV18 and TRBJ2-7, is NAGVMQNPRHLVRRRGQEARLRCSPMKGHSHVYWYRQLPEEGLKFMVYLQKENIIDESGMPKERFSAEFPKEGPSILRIQQVVRGDSAAYFCASSPRTGGAGEQYFGPGTRLTVT.

The chain links TRBV30 to TRBJ2-1; a weak D match, TRBD2 (5 bases). V lost 2 bases and J lost 8, with 28 bases in between. Germline loops: CDR1 GTSNPN, CDR2 SVGIG (reference sequence). The CDR3 loop spans 18 amino acids. As DNA, the CDR3 is TGTGCCTGGAGTATCTCGTTTGCGCGGGCGGCAGATGGGTATGAGCAGTTCTTC. Residues: CAWSISFARAADGYEQFF.

V is TRBV7-2 and J is TRBJ2-2; a possible D gene is TRBD2 (6 bases). The germline V and J ends were trimmed by 2 bases and 5 bases, with 12 bases remaining between them. Germline-derived CDR1 and CDR2 are SGHTA and FQGNSA. The CDR3 is 15 amino acids. The CDR3 bases are TGTGCCAGCAGCTTACACCCGGGAGAAACCGGGGAGCTGTTTTTT. This gives the protein CASSLHPGETGELFF.

This chain joins TRBV7-9 and TRBJ2-7, with TRBD2 matching 8 bases. Germline V lookup: CDR1 SEHNR, CDR2 FQNEAQ (reference sequence). V trimming: 4 bases; J trimming: 1 base; junction bases outside the gene matches: 3. The CDR3 consists of 14 residues. The CDR3 DNA follows: TGTGCCAGCAGCTCCGGGGGGGCGTCCTACGAGCAGTACTTC. Encoded protein: CASSSGGASYEQYF.

This clone came up once. This chain connects TRBV6-5 to TRBJ1-1; 7 bases line up with TRBD1. The V gene's germline CDR1 is MNHEY and CDR2 SVGAGI. With V trimmed by 6 bases and J by 0 bases, 4 bases remained unmatched. There are 14 residues in the CDR3. As DNA, the CDR3 is TGTGCCAGCAGACCGGGACAGCTGAACACTGAAGCTTTCTTT. This codes for CASRPGQLNTEAFF.

V is TRBV7-6 and J is TRBJ1-1, with 8 bases identical to TRBD1. The CDR3 contains 16 residues. V lost 1 base and J lost 0; bases outside the gene matches: 4. CDR1 and CDR2 (germline): SGHVS, FNYEAQ. Written as DNA, the CDR3 is TGTGCCAGCAGCTTAGTCCCGACAGGGGTGAACACTGAAGCTTTCTTT. Its translation is CASSLVPTGVNTEAFF.

The sample holds a few counts of this clone. The V and J genes are TRBV7-9 and TRBJ2-2; D gene ambiguous. CDR1 SEHNR and CDR2 FQNEAQ come from the germline V gene (reference sequence). V was shortened by 3 bases and J by 5 bases, with 4 bases between the two germline ends. This CDR3 spans 12 amino acids. CDR3 DNA sequence: TGTGCCAGCAGCTTGTCTACCGGGGAGCTGTTTTTT. It specifies CASSLSTGELFF.

This rearrangement joins TRBV9 to TRBJ1-2, with D possibly matching TRBD1 (6 bases). This CDR3 has 13 residues. V was clipped by 3 bases and J by 13 bases, with 19 bases between them. Germline lookup yields CDR1 SGDLS and CDR2 YYNGEE. The CDR3 here is CASSELGGLVGTF. DNA of the CDR3: TGTGCCAGCAGCGAGCTCGGGGGGCTGGTCGGCACCTTC. Full variable domain (missing parts from reference TRBV9 and TRBJ1-2): DSGVTQTPKHLITATGQRVTLRCSPRSGDLSVYWYQQSLDQGLQFLIQYYNGEERAKGNILERFSAQQFPDLHSELNLSSLELGDSALYFCASSELGGLVGTFGSGTRLTVV.

V gene TRBV14 combines with J gene TRBJ1-2; D ambiguous. The CDR3 length is 17 residues. The germline V gene has CDR1 SGHDN and CDR2 FVKESK. V shed 3 bases and J shed 0 bases, with 17 bases lying between them. The CDR3 spells CASSQARERATNYGYTF. Here the CDR3 DNA reads TGTGCCAGCAGCCAGGCCAGAGAGCGGGCCACTAACTATGGCTACACCTTC.

The rearrangement joins TRBV4-3 to TRBJ2-3; 9 bases match TRBD2. Per germline, CDR1 LGHNA and CDR2 YSLEER. Germline trimming cut 3 bases from V and 2 bases from J; bases unmatched to any gene: 3. The CDR3 has 15 residues. CDR3 protein: CASSQGGRATDTQYF. Written as DNA, the CDR3 is TGCGCCAGCAGCCAGGGCGGGAGGGCCACAGATACGCAGTATTTT.

The chain carries TRBV14 and TRBJ2-5; 10 nucleotides line up with TRBD1. Unmatched junction bases numbered 3, after V lost 0 bases and J lost 2 bases. Germline V gene data show CDR1 as SGHDN and CDR2 as FVKESK. The CDR3 runs 16 residues. This chain's CDR3 is CASSQDRDRGQETQYF. CDR3 nucleotide sequence: TGTGCCAGCAGCCAAGATAGGGACAGGGGACAAGAGACCCAGTACTTC.

V and J are TRBV3-1 (or the pseudogene TRBV3-2) and TRBJ2-3, with 9 nucleotides matching TRBD2. CDR3 length equals 16 residues. CDR1 LGHDT and CDR2 YNNKEL come from the germline V gene (reference sequence). V shed 0 bases, J shed 5 bases, and the junction held 6 bases outside the gene matches. The CDR3 bases are TGTGCCAGCAGCCAAGATATCGCGGGGGGGTTAGATACGCAGTATTTT. This translates into CASSQDIAGGLDTQYF.

The DNA for the CDR3 is TGTGCCAGCAGTCCAACAGTGAACACTGAAGCTTTCTTT. The encoded protein is CASSPTVNTEAFF. The V gene is TRBV6-5, the J gene TRBJ1-1; D unresolved. The CDR3 is 13 residues long. Germline V gene lookup returns CDR1 MNHEY and CDR2 SVGAGI. Deletions cut 5 bases from V and 0 bases from J, with 7 bases between.

The V call is TRBV7-9, the J call TRBJ2-7; no clear D gene. Between the trimmed V and J ends, which lost 4 bases and 2 bases, there was a span of 6 bases. Germline CDR1 SEHNR, CDR2 FQNEAQ (reference sequence). The CDR3 consists of 12 residues. The CDR3 loop reads CASSSQAYEQYF. The CDR3 bases are TGTGCCAGCAGCTCTCAGGCCTACGAGCAGTACTTC.

This clone has a handful of counts. The chain couples TRBV3-1 (or the pseudogene TRBV3-2) to TRBJ1-6; a possible D gene is TRBD1 (5 bases). Germline V gene data show CDR1 as LGHDT and CDR2 as YNNKEL (reference sequence). This CDR3 has 15 amino acids. With 0 bases removed from V and 7 bases from J, the gap between germline ends came to 10 bases. CDR3 sequence reads: CASSQEGRGNSPLHF. CDR3 coding DNA: TGTGCCAGCAGCCAAGAGGGAAGGGGAAATTCACCCCTCCACTTT.

The chain couples TRBV13 to TRBJ2-1; TRBD2 matches 10 bases. J lost 6 bases, V lost 8 bases, and 4 bases had no gene match. CDR1 and CDR2 from the germline V gene are PRHDT and FYEKMQ (reference sequence). CDR3 length: 13 amino acids. For the CDR3, the DNA is TGTGCCAGCCGACAGCGGGGGGGCAATGAGCAGTTCTTC. It specifies CASRQRGGNEQFF.

V is TRBV4-3 and J is TRBJ1-4, with TRBD1 identical over 9 bases. The CDR3 extends over 15 amino acids. V trimming: 1 base; J trimming: 11 bases; junction bases outside the gene matches: 8. Germline loops: CDR1 LGHNA, CDR2 YSLEER. The CDR3 coding sequence is TGCGCCAGCAGCCAAGGACAGGGGGTCGCCTACAAACTGTTTTTT. Translation: CASSQGQGVAYKLFF.